This paragraph covers one T cell receptor (beta chain) sequence. What this receptor recognizes is not known. Nothing much larger sits one base from this clone, and base qualities are not available. Libraries were constructed by the immunoSEQ multiplex PCR assay. Adaptive Biotechnologies performed the TCRbeta CDR3 sequencing at survey depth and reported CDR3 sequences, V/J genes, productive frequency and template counts. Amplification of TCR beta CDR3 regions started from genomic DNA instead of RNA. The source study handled its data this way. Pairwise repertoire overlap between tissues was quantified with Jensen-Shannon divergence, where 1 means complete divergence and 0 identical. Tissues were clustered by single-linkage agglomerative hierarchical clustering of pairwise JSD values and displayed as dendrograms. GLIPH2 was run on all patient samples with simulation_depth 1000, kmer_min_depth 3 and cdr3_length_cutoff 8, and groups with more than two unique CDR3s were retained. A standardized tissue-overlap score was generated by extrapolating Jaccard GLIPH-group overlap across patients to a standard repertoire size of 1000 clones. Associations of diversity with clinical or experimental variables used linear mixed-effect models with tissue fixed effects and individual random effects. TCRdb obtained this table from immuneACCESS and retained in-frame rearrangements with V and J assigned. These tables miss some clones; where compared with another copy, unresolved V genes account for less than half of the shortfall, and the remainder is unexplained. For V, J and clone size, that table is used; D and trimming come from the DNA. Counted in this sample were about 7,300 clones; around 80% of them appeared once. In total, the top ten clones hold approximately 15% of the sample.

This entry is derived from a study of tissue T cells after allogeneic stem cell transplantation (dated 2022 in TCRdb). Study-wide context: Every GVHD patient got a graft from a donor, with four grafts unmodified and three CD34-selected to deplete T cells. Using research autopsies of patients with and without GVHD, plus mouse models of GVHD, the study profiled TCR beta repertoires across many tissues. When multiple samples of a tissue existed, pathologist review of H&E sections prioritized samples with histologically apparent lymphocytes for sequencing. The human arm was conducted as a prospective observational study, and neither blinding nor randomization was performed. Here is what the overall study found, with its caveats: Within patients, how anatomically similar tissues were was a major factor shaping TCR repertoire composition, regardless of disease or transplant status. Not many T cell clones showed up in more than one patient, yet clustering based on motifs uncovered repertoire signatures that were shared across patients in a tissue-specific way. The study did not establish which tissue TCRs were alloreactive or antigen-specific, and some clones may have been host cells that persisted. Sampling depth was acknowledged as a limitation, and the patient cohort was both small and clinically heterogeneous. Blood and spleen T cells captured only a limited portion of the TCR repertoire detected in tissues, in both patients and mice.

The CDR3 runs 17 residues from the cysteine to the phenylalanine. The read is trimmed to its CDR3 DNA, 51 bases read in frame from base 1. CDR1 is given as MDHEN and CDR2 as SYDVKM, both from the germline V gene. V sheds 5 bases and J sheds 5 bases, leaving 24 bases between their ends. The time point label of this sample denotes: human tissue collected at research (rapid) autopsy. About 7 adult allo-HCT recipients with steroid-refractory GVHD were prospectively enrolled in a research-autopsy study over an approximately three-year period. Every GVHD patient had gastrointestinal GVHD and was given several lines of GVHD-directed therapy, and a few of the GVHD patients also had skin involvement. Autopsy tissues included GI sites from esophagus to rectum, liver, skin and lymphoid organs including spleen, after a median post-mortem interval of roughly 9.5 hours. Autopsy specimens were bisected, with one portion flash-frozen in liquid nitrogen and the remainder formalin-fixed, and GI outer muscle layers were removed. To extract genomic DNA from frozen tissues, either the Mag-Bind Blood & Tissue DNA HDQ 96 Kit on a Chemagic 360 or the DNeasy Blood & Tissue Kit was used. Because of concern about red blood cell contamination, the extracted DNA went through further purification with the Genomic DNA Clean & Concentrator-25 kit.

This TCR derives from a male patient at least 60 years old with steroid-refractory graft-versus-host disease after an allogeneic stem cell transplant. Some T cells may derive from the graft donor when a transplant has been performed. This receptor chain uses TRBV28 and TRBJ1-1, with the D gene too uncertain to name. The source material was skin, sampled at autopsy. Here is the DNA: TGTGCCAGCAGTCCTTTACTACTTAGGACGGGAATAACTGAAGCTTTCTTT. Translated, it gives CASSPLLLRTGITEAFF. The reference TRBV28 and TRBJ1-1 proteins fill in what lies around the CDR3, so the full variable domain reads DVKVTQSSRYLVKRTGEKVFLECVQDMDHENMFWYRQDPGLGLRLIYFSYDVKMKEKGDIPEGYSVSREKKERFSLILESASTNQTSMYLCASSPLLLRTGITEAFFGQGTRLTVV.